Sequencing of this T cell receptor beta chain was carried out in a study of blood T cell repertoires in COVID-19. Background on the study: PBMCs, B-cell-depleted T cells, or T cells were the source of the cDNA or gDNA that made up the material.

Original methodology: Nucleated cell number was recorded as an estimate derived from reference gene primer amplification. Repertoires were generated with immunoSEQ multiplex PCR, while TCRdb's copy carries only in-frame clones and drops some. V and J calls and clone size are given by that table; D and trimming were obtained from the DNA. This sample carries about 170,000 clones, around four fifths of them seen once, and the ten largest clones take approximately 15%. Per the germline V gene, CDR1 is SGHRS and CDR2 is YFSETQ. The CDR3 is 16 residues long. With 0 bases clipped from V and 4 bases from J, the junction kept 6 bases outside the gene matches. This clone was observed a few times. Enrolment of Seattle patients took place during active infection, and they were followed longitudinally.

The TCR comes from a woman between 70 and 85 years old with COVID-19, enrolled during active disease. This rearrangement joins TRBV5-1 to TRBJ2-1; 8 bases map to TRBD2. The sample was peripheral blood. CDR3 region: CASSLGREGRYNEQFF. The CDR3 region has the DNA TGCGCCAGCAGCTTGGGTCGGGAGGGCCGTTACAATGAGCAGTTCTTC.